The 25 T cell receptor beta chains reported below all come from one sample, sequenced in a study of blood T cell repertoires in COVID-19. Assay: immunoSEQ multiplex PCR; the TCRdb copy retains only in-frame clones and omits some. The sample lists 110,000 to 150,000 clones, 84% seen once, with around 8% in the top ten. The sample taken for sequencing was peripheral blood. These receptors originate from a human donor in a cohort sampled during active COVID-19.

The rearrangement links TRBV7-9 to TRBJ1-5; tentative D call: TRBD1 (5 bases). Germline V gene lookup returns CDR1 SEHNR and CDR2 FQNEAQ (reference sequence). The CDR3 has 16 residues. Trimming took off 4 bases at V and 4 bases at J, with 17 bases between the two ends. The CDR3 loop is CASSSSGRGVNQPQHF. In DNA form, the CDR3 reads TGTGCCAGCAGCTCCTCGGGGCGGGGGGTAAATCAGCCCCAGCATTTT.

The gene calls are TRBV19 and TRBJ2-3; TRBD1 is a possible D gene (6 bases). V lost 1 base and J lost 0, with 14 bases in between. The CDR3 contains 17 residues. The germline gives CDR1 LNHDA, CDR2 SQIVND (reference sequence). CDR3 residues: CASSIVGRGRSTDTQYF. In DNA, the CDR3 is TGTGCCAGTAGTATAGTGGGCAGGGGAAGGAGCACAGATACGCAGTATTTT.

V is TRBV27 and J is TRBJ2-3, with TRBD2 matching 7 bases. Germline V gene lookup returns CDR1 MNHEY and CDR2 SMNVEV (reference sequence). The CDR3 loop spans 15 amino acids. With 8 bases clipped from V and 2 bases from J, the junction kept 10 bases outside the gene matches. CDR3 in amino acids: CASQLGGAPTDTQYF. In DNA, the CDR3 is TGTGCCAGCCAGTTGGGAGGGGCTCCCACAGATACGCAGTATTTT.

This clone was recorded only once. This chain uses TRBV5-1 with TRBJ1-4, with TRBD1 matching over 8 bases. J gave up 6 bases and V 2 bases, and 6 bases lay outside the gene matches. This CDR3 comprises 15 residues. In germline, CDR1 is SGHRS, CDR2 YFSETQ. This chain's CDR3 is CASSLMTGAYEKLFF. Here the CDR3 DNA reads TGCGCCAGCAGCTTAATGACAGGGGCTTATGAAAAACTGTTTTTT. Drawing the rest from reference TRBV5-1 and TRBJ1-4, the complete variable domain is KAGVTQTPRYLIKTRGQQVTLSCSPISGHRSVSWYQQTPGQGLQFLFEYFSETQRNKGNFPGRFSGRQFSNSRSEMNVSTLELGDSALYLCASSLMTGAYEKLFFGSGTQLSVL.

The chain recombines TRBV29-1 with TRBJ2-3; maybe TRBD2 (5 bases). The CDR3 spans 13 residues. The germline gives CDR1 SQVTM, CDR2 ANQGSEA. V lost 6 bases and J lost 0, with 10 bases in between. The CDR3 loop reads CSVNPGSTDTQYF. CDR3 in DNA: TGCAGCGTAAACCCGGGGAGCACAGATACGCAGTATTTT.

The chain carries TRBV14 and TRBJ2-1; D is perhaps TRBD2 (6 bases). The germline CDR1 and CDR2 sequences are SGHDN and FVKESK. V was clipped by 1 base and J by 5 bases, with 15 bases between them. The CDR3 covers 16 residues. The CDR3 nucleotides read TGTGCCAGCAGCCAAGGATCTAGCGCAATACACAATGAGCAGTTCTTC. It translates to CASSQGSSAIHNEQFF.

The chain links TRBV4-1 to TRBJ1-2, with 9 positions matching TRBD1. CDR1 MGHRA and CDR2 YSYEKL come from the germline V gene. The CDR3 spans 15 residues. The V gene end was trimmed by 1 base and the J gene end by 4 bases; junction bases not matched to a gene: 4. The CDR3 sequence: CASSQATTGGYGYTF. For the CDR3, the DNA is TGCGCCAGCAGCCAAGCTACGACAGGGGGCTATGGCTACACCTTC.

This clone has more than one count but fewer than ten. This chain links TRBV4-1 with TRBJ1-2; D is perhaps TRBD1 (5 bases). CDR1 and CDR2 (germline): MGHRA, YSYEKL. The CDR3 extends over 11 amino acids. The V end lost 3 bases, the J end lost 8 bases, and 7 bases lay between the germline ends. CDR3 DNA: TGCGCCAGCAGCCAGGGACTGGGCTACACCTTC. Protein: CASSQGLGYTF.

The chain joins TRBV10-3 to TRBJ2-5; D not resolved. Germline-derived CDR1 and CDR2 are ENHRY and SYGVKD. The germline V and J ends were trimmed by 5 bases and 4 bases, with 11 bases remaining between them. The CDR3 extends over 13 amino acids. The DNA for the CDR3 is TGTGCCATCAGTCAGACGGGTTCAGAGACCCAGTACTTC. Its protein product is CAISQTGSETQYF.

The V gene is TRBV28, the J gene TRBJ1-3; D remains ambiguous. Germline V gives CDR1 MDHEN, CDR2 SYDVKM. This CDR3 has 17 residues. V was clipped by 7 bases and J by 0 bases, with 19 bases between them. The CDR3 spells CASIPVVAGFSGNTIYF. The CDR3 DNA sequence: TGTGCCAGCATCCCCGTGGTCGCCGGTTTCTCTGGAAACACCATATATTTT.

The V and J genes are TRBV5-1 and TRBJ2-4; TRBD2 might be the D (7 bases). Germline assignment: CDR1 SGHRS and CDR2 YFSETQ. Trimming took 4 bases from V and 7 from J, leaving 15 bases between them. There are 14 residues in the CDR3. CDR3 in amino acids: CASSRGADGNIQYF. CDR3 DNA sequence: TGCGCCAGCAGCCGGGGGGCGGATGGGAACATTCAGTACTTC. Full variable domain (missing parts from reference TRBV5-1 and TRBJ2-4): KAGVTQTPRYLIKTRGQQVTLSCSPISGHRSVSWYQQTPGQGLQFLFEYFSETQRNKGNFPGRFSGRQFSNSRSEMNVSTLELGDSALYLCASSRGADGNIQYFGAGTRLSVL.

The chain joins TRBV29-1 to TRBJ2-3; D is undetermined. The V and J ends lost 0 bases and 6 bases respectively, with 13 bases between them. This CDR3 has 14 residues. The germline V gene has CDR1 SQVTM and CDR2 ANQGSEA. CDR3 DNA: TGCAGCGTTGAAGATTGGGCAGGCCGGGATACGCAGTATTTT. As protein: CSVEDWAGRDTQYF.

The chain couples TRBV2 to TRBJ1-5; tentatively, D is TRBD1 (5 bases). The germline V and J ends were trimmed by 3 bases and 6 bases, with 12 bases remaining between them. Germline lookup yields CDR1 SNHLY and CDR2 FYNNEI. The CDR3 is 14 residues long. CDR3: CASSDPVRGQPQHF. CDR3 DNA: TGTGCCAGCAGTGACCCCGTTAGGGGTCAGCCCCAGCATTTT.

The CDR3 nucleotides are TGCAGCGCGCCGGGAGGGGGCACTGAAGCTTTCTTT. Encoded protein: CSAPGGGTEAFF. The chain has TRBV29-1 and TRBJ1-1, with D possibly matching TRBD1 (6 bases). The germline V gene encodes CDR1 SQVTM and CDR2 ANQGSEA. This CDR3 is built from 12 residues. Trimming removed 7 bases at V and 4 bases at J, with 13 bases between.

This sequence joins TRBV19 and TRBJ2-2, with TRBD1 matching 9 bases. The germline V gene has CDR1 LNHDA and CDR2 SQIVND (reference sequence). J was trimmed by 7 bases and V by 4 bases; bases with no gene match: 10. This CDR3 has 16 amino acids. The DNA for the CDR3 is TGTGCCAGTAGTAAGGACAGGGGAGAAATAGGCGGGGAGCTGTTTTTT. Amino acids: CASSKDRGEIGGELFF.

The CDR3: CASSYPTGDDEAFF. CDR3 coding DNA: TGTGCCAGCAGTTACCCGACAGGGGATGATGAAGCTTTCTTT. The chain uses TRBV6-5 and TRBJ1-1; 8 bases align to TRBD1. Germline CDR1 is MNHEY and CDR2 is SVGAGI. The CDR3 has 14 residues. V dropped 2 bases and J dropped 7; count of bases not matched to a gene: 6.

This rearrangement joins TRBV4-1 to TRBJ2-2; 11 bases fit TRBD2. Germline V gene lookup returns CDR1 MGHRA and CDR2 YSYEKL. The CDR3 contains 16 residues. Trimming removed 1 base from V and 5 bases from J; junction bases left unmatched: 3. The CDR3 DNA reads as TGCGCCAGCAGCCAAGTAGCGGGGGGGCGAACCGGGGAGCTGTTTTTT. Translating it yields CASSQVAGGRTGELFF.

V and J are TRBV5-1 and TRBJ2-7, with 8 bases identical to TRBD1. V dropped 1 base and J dropped 4; count of bases not matched to a gene: 7. The CDR3 is 15 amino acids. Germline values: CDR1 SGHRS, CDR2 YFSETQ. The CDR3 nucleotides read TGCGCCAGCAGCTTGTCAGGACAGGGAGCTTACGAGCAGTACTTC. The encoded protein is CASSLSGQGAYEQYF.

This chain joins TRBV7-2 and TRBJ2-7; possibly TRBD1 for D (5 bases). CDR1 SGHTA and CDR2 FQGNSA come from the germline V gene. The germline V and J ends were trimmed by 2 bases and 6 bases, with 8 bases remaining between them. This CDR3 is built from 12 residues. The CDR3 here is CASSLQGVEQYF. The CDR3, as DNA: TGTGCCAGCAGCTTACAAGGGGTCGAGCAGTACTTC.

A few counts support this clone. The gene calls are TRBV18 and TRBJ1-5, with a weak D call TRBD1 (5 bases). Germline CDR1 KGHSH, CDR2 LQKENI. CDR3 size: 16 residues. V shed 5 bases and J shed 1 base, with 15 bases lying between them. The chain's CDR3 is CASSSEKGSSNQPQHF. The CDR3 nucleotides are TGTGCCAGCTCATCAGAGAAGGGGTCGAGCAATCAGCCCCAGCATTTT.

The gene calls are TRBV7-2 and TRBJ2-4; no reliable D call. The CDR3 covers 13 residues. The germline gives CDR1 SGHTA, CDR2 FQGNSA. V was clipped by 5 bases and J by 1 base, with 6 bases between them. The CDR3 sequence: CASSRVAKNIQYF. CDR3 sequence (DNA): TGTGCCAGCAGCCGGGTCGCCAAAAACATTCAGTACTTC.

The chain recombines TRBV25-1 with TRBJ2-7; maybe TRBD2 (6 bases). The germline V gene encodes CDR1 MGHDK and CDR2 SYGVNS. The ends were cut back, 3 bases at V and 5 bases at J, with 14 bases in the middle. CDR3 length: 14 amino acids. The CDR3 region is CASSDAGRGDEQYF. In DNA form, the CDR3 reads TGTGCCAGCAGTGACGCGGGACGTGGGGACGAGCAGTACTTC.

This clone was seen a handful of times. The rearrangement joins TRBV10-1 to TRBJ1-6, with TRBD1 matching 9 bases. Trimming at V came to 6 bases and at J to 8 bases, leaving 5 bases not matched to a gene. The CDR3 loop spans 14 amino acids. Germline V gene sequence: CDR1 WNHNN, CDR2 SYGVQD (reference sequence). CDR3 in amino acids: CASSPGTGYSPLHF. The DNA for the CDR3 is TGCGCCAGCAGCCCCGGGACAGGGTATTCACCCCTCCACTTT.

The gene calls are TRBV24-1 and TRBJ2-1, with TRBD2 as a possible D gene (5 bases). V gave up 3 bases and J gave up 9 bases, with 14 bases separating them. Germline CDR1 KGHDR, CDR2 SFDVKD. The CDR3 has 14 residues. The CDR3 region is CATSDTREPGEQFF. CDR3 in DNA: TGTGCCACCAGTGATACCCGGGAACCCGGTGAGCAGTTCTTC.

The chain has TRBV11-2 and TRBJ2-3, with D possibly being TRBD1 (5 bases). CDR1 SGHAT and CDR2 FQNNGV come from the germline V gene. V was cut by 5 bases and J by 0 bases, with 12 bases left in between. This CDR3 comprises 15 residues. Written as DNA, the CDR3 is TGTGCCAGCAGCATGGGGCAGAGCAGCACAGATACGCAGTATTTT. It encodes CASSMGQSSTDTQYF.